A single sample is the source of the 8 T cell receptor beta chains below, sequenced in a study of STAT3 mutations in large granular lymphocyte leukemia. Data came from immunoSEQ multiplex PCR; TCRdb stores just in-frame clones and leaves some out. The table has several thousand clones, roughly 94% seen once. No cognate antigen is known for these TCRs. Study findings and constraints: Every T-LGLL patient had at least one immunodominant TCRbeta clonotype.

Material for sequencing was peripheral blood mononuclear cells. The receptors originated from a man in his 60s with T-cell large granular lymphocyte leukemia. Some clones in this sample may be carry-over from other donors' samples.

V and J are TRBV7-9 and TRBJ1-2; D is unclear. Trimming stripped 1 base from V and 4 bases from J, with 10 bases between. This CDR3 is 14 amino acids long. Germline lookup yields CDR1 SEHNR and CDR2 FQNEAQ (reference sequence). The DNA of the CDR3 is TGTGCCAGCAGCTTAGATGACGGAGTCTATGGCTACACCTTC. Protein product: CASSLDDGVYGYTF.

V gene TRBV7-9 combines with J gene TRBJ2-4, with D possibly being TRBD1 or TRBD2 (5 bases each). Deletions cut 3 bases from V and 15 bases from J, with 15 bases between. Germline CDR1 and CDR2: SEHNR and FQNEAQ (reference sequence). This CDR3 is built from 12 residues. This chain's CDR3 is CASSFEGTALYF. CDR3 bases: TGTGCCAGCAGCTTTGAGGGGACCGCTCTGTACTTC. The full variable domain, rest sourced from reference TRBV7-9 and TRBJ2-4, is DTGVSQNPRHKITKRGQNVTFRCDPISEHNRLYWYRQTLGQGPEFLTYFQNEAQLEKSRLLSDRFSAERPKGSFSTLEIQRTEQGDSAMYLCASSFEGTALYFGAGTRLSVL.

CDR3 nucleotide sequence: TGCGCCAGCAGCCCCCCTCCTCACAGGAACACTGAAGCTTTCTTT. This gives the protein CASSPPPHRNTEAFF. V usage is TRBV4-1 and J usage is TRBJ1-1; the D is unclear. The V and J ends lost 4 bases and 1 base respectively, with 13 bases between them. This CDR3 is built from 15 residues. The V gene's germline CDR1 is MGHRA and CDR2 YSYEKL.

The genes are TRBV5-1 and TRBJ2-7, with a possible D match to TRBD1 (6 bases). The germline CDR1 and CDR2 sequences are SGHRS and YFSETQ. This CDR3 is 16 amino acids long. V was trimmed by 0 bases and J by 4 bases, leaving 17 bases between them. The CDR3 spells CASSLGTAKDRYEQYF. CDR3 DNA sequence: TGCGCCAGCAGCTTGGGGACAGCCAAAGATAGGTACGAGCAGTACTTC. Complete variable domain (other parts from reference TRBV5-1 and TRBJ2-7): KAGVTQTPRYLIKTRGQQVTLSCSPISGHRSVSWYQQTPGQGLQFLFEYFSETQRNKGNFPGRFSGRQFSNSRSEMNVSTLELGDSALYLCASSLGTAKDRYEQYFGPGTRLTVT.

This clone was counted between two and nine times. J is TRBJ1-1 and V is TRBV7-9; 8 bases fit TRBD1. Germline CDR1 SEHNR, CDR2 FQNEAQ (reference sequence). Trimming took 8 bases from V and 11 from J; bases not matched to a gene: 4. The CDR3 is made up of 10 amino acids. CDR3 sequence (DNA): TGTGCCAGCCAGGGGGCGCGGGCTTTCTTT. Its translation is CASQGARAFF.

The gene calls are TRBV7-8 and TRBJ2-7; 8 bases are a match to TRBD2. CDR3 length equals 16 residues. Germline V gene sequence: CDR1 SGHVS, CDR2 FQNEAQ. After removal of 3 bases from V and 0 bases from J, the junction contained 7 bases not matched to a gene. CDR3 DNA sequence: TGTGCCAGCAGCTTTGCTAGCGGGCTGTCCTCCTACGAGCAGTACTTC. Its translation is CASSFASGLSSYEQYF.

The chain has TRBV6-1 and TRBJ1-2; D might be TRBD1 (6 bases). This CDR3 is built from 13 residues. Germline CDR1 MNHNS, CDR2 SASEGT. With 7 bases removed from V and 3 bases from J, the gap between germline ends came to 12 bases. CDR3 DNA: TGTGCCAGCACCCCGGACAGCGACTATGGCTACACCTTC. Its translation is CASTPDSDYGYTF.

The genes are TRBV7-9 and TRBJ1-5; unclear D gene. V was cut by 1 base and J by 3 bases, with 10 bases left in between. The germline V gene has CDR1 SEHNR and CDR2 FQNEAQ (reference sequence). The CDR3 length is 15 residues. CDR3 coding DNA: TGTGCCAGCAGCTTAGGTCCAGGCTTCAATCAGCCCCAGCATTTT. Translated, it gives CASSLGPGFNQPQHF.